This is a list of T cell receptor beta chains from one sample in a study of blood T cells in healthy people across ages. One entry per CDR3 protein, called by TCRdb with MiXCR from the 5' RACE reads. The table shows 1,300,000 or so distinct CDR3 sequences, with approximately 59% occurring only once. The sequencing input was blood. These receptors came from a young man in good health. The CDR3 runs from the conserved cysteine through the conserved F or W.

J gene: TRBJ2-2
V gene: TRBV29-1
CDR3 protein: CSVELDRGSTGELFF

J gene: TRBJ2-7
V gene: TRBV9
CDR3 protein: CASSPNGLAGRYEQYF

J gene: TRBJ2-3
V gene: TRBV4-1
CDR3 protein: CASTGQGTDTQYF

J gene: TRBJ2-1
V gene: TRBV9
CDR3 protein: CASSLKLAGGQNEQFF

J gene: TRBJ2-4
V gene: TRBV4-2
CDR3 protein: CASSPALTLAKNIQYF

J gene: TRBJ1-4
V gene: TRBV4-2
CDR3 protein: CASSPGETNEEKLFF

J gene: TRBJ2-7
V gene: TRBV4-2
CDR3 protein: CASSQDPLAGTEQYF

J gene: TRBJ2-6
V gene: TRBV7-2
CDR3 protein: CASSFRGHFSGANVLTF

J gene: TRBJ2-3
V gene: TRBV4-1
CDR3 protein: CASSQVKDTDTQYF

J gene: TRBJ1-5
V gene: TRBV5-1
CDR3 protein: CASSFDNNQPQHF

J gene: TRBJ2-3
V gene: TRBV12-3/TRBV12-4
CDR3 protein: CASSSNSGGITDTQYF

J gene: TRBJ1-5
V gene: TRBV2
CDR3 protein: CATKFGNQPQHF

J gene: TRBJ2-7
V gene: TRBV4-1
CDR3 protein: CASSQAGATNEQYF

J gene: TRBJ2-1
V gene: TRBV2
CDR3 protein: CASSTTGTGQDEQFF

J gene: TRBJ2-2
V gene: TRBV4-2
CDR3 protein: CASSQGTSTNTGELFF

J gene: TRBJ2-1
V gene: TRBV11-3
CDR3 protein: CASSSLAGALNEQFF

J gene: TRBJ2-4
V gene: TRBV20-1
CDR3 protein: CSARGLAVNIQYF

J gene: TRBJ1-1
V gene: TRBV6-1
CDR3 protein: CASTQDRGFYTEAFF

J gene: TRBJ2-1
V gene: TRBV7-2
CDR3 protein: CASSLGGGSAYNEQFF

J gene: TRBJ2-7
V gene: TRBV20-1
CDR3 protein: CSAPVGPNYEQYF

J gene: TRBJ2-1
V gene: TRBV20-1
CDR3 protein: CSAREALDYNEQFF

J gene: TRBJ1-2
V gene: TRBV15
CDR3 protein: CATSRAGGYTF

J gene: TRBJ2-1
V gene: TRBV4-3
CDR3 protein: CASSQVLRYNEQFF

J gene: TRBJ2-3
V gene: TRBV12-3/TRBV12-4
CDR3 protein: CASRKPGGSDTQYF

J gene: TRBJ2-5
V gene: TRBV15
CDR3 protein: CATSRISYQETQYF

J gene: TRBJ2-7
V gene: TRBV5-1
CDR3 protein: CASSLEGTGYDEQYF

J gene: TRBJ2-1
V gene: TRBV4-2
CDR3 protein: CASSSHRDRQSEQFF

J gene: TRBJ1-2
V gene: TRBV6-5
CDR3 protein: CASSNGDSNYGYTF

J gene: TRBJ2-4
V gene: TRBV20-1
CDR3 protein: CSAREQAKNIQYF

J gene: TRBJ1-2
V gene: TRBV3-1
CDR3 protein: CASSQTQSNGYTF

J gene: TRBJ2-1
V gene: TRBV20-1
CDR3 protein: CSAKGGRYYNEQFF

J gene: .
V gene: TRBV10-3
CDR3 protein: CAISTPGETQYF

J gene: TRBJ2-1
V gene: TRBV20-1
CDR3 protein: CSARPGTNPDNEQFF

J gene: TRBJ2-5
V gene: TRBV15
CDR3 protein: CATSRGEGLASETQYF

J gene: TRBJ1-2
V gene: TRBV6-5
CDR3 protein: CASSYSGDGYTF

J gene: TRBJ2-2
V gene: TRBV20-1
CDR3 protein: CSAVREWAGELFF

J gene: TRBJ2-2
V gene: TRBV6-5
CDR3 protein: CASSYSRLAHGELFF

J gene: TRBJ1-3
V gene: TRBV29-1
CDR3 protein: CSVEDPENTIYF

J gene: .
V gene: TRBV2
CDR3 protein: CASRGEIEQYF

J gene: TRBJ1-1
V gene: TRBV29-1
CDR3 protein: CSVEDLHTEAFF

J gene: TRBJ2-6
V gene: TRBV4-1
CDR3 protein: CASSQEHIASGANVLTF

J gene: TRBJ1-1
V gene: TRBV14
CDR3 protein: CASSQVRGIAEAFF

J gene: TRBJ2-1
V gene: TRBV20-1
CDR3 protein: CSARVWDRAEDEQFF

J gene: TRBJ2-3
V gene: TRBV5-1
CDR3 protein: CASSLAGDTQYF

J gene: TRBJ2-4
V gene: TRBV3-1
CDR3 protein: CASSQGDRPQNIQYF

J gene: TRBJ1-1
V gene: TRBV11-1
CDR3 protein: CASSLAHTLNTEAFF

J gene: TRBJ2-7
V gene: TRBV29-1
CDR3 protein: CSVVKGNSYEQYF

J gene: TRBJ2-5
V gene: TRBV2
CDR3 protein: CASIEDVGQETQYF

J gene: TRBJ2-1
V gene: TRBV28
CDR3 protein: CAGTPSGNVQDEQFF

J gene: TRBJ2-1
V gene: TRBV4-3
CDR3 protein: CASSQAWTGRISNEQFF

J gene: TRBJ2-5
V gene: TRBV29-1
CDR3 protein: CPYLIYQETQYF

J gene: TRBJ1-5
V gene: TRBV6-5
CDR3 protein: CASSWRGNQPQHF

J gene: TRBJ1-2
V gene: TRBV4-2
CDR3 protein: CASSQEEDLESYTF